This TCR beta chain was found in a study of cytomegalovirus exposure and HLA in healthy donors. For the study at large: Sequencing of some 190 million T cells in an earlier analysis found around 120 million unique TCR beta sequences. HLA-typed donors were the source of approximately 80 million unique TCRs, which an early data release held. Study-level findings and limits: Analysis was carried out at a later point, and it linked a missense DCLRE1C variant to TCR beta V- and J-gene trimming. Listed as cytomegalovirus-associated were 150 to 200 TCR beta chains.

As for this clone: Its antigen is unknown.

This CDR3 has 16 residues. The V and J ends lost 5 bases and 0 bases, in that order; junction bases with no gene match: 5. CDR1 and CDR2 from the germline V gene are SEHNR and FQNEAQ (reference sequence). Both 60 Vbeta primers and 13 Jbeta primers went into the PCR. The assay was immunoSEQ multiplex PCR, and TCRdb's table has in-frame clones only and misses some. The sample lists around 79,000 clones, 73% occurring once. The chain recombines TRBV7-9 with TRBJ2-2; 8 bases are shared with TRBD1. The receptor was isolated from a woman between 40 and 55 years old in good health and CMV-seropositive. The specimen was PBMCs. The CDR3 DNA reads TGTGCCAGCAGCACCCCGGACAGGGCGAACACCGGGGAGCTGTTTTTT. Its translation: CASSTPDRANTGELFF.